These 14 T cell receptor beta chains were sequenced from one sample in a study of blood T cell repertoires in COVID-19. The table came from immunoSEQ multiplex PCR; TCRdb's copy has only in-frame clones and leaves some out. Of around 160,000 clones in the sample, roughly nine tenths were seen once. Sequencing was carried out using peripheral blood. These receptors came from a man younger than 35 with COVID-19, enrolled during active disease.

The CDR3 reads CASSYWGESYEQYF. The CDR3, as DNA: TGTGCCAGTTCCTACTGGGGAGAATCCTACGAGCAGTACTTC. The chain links TRBV27 to TRBJ2-7; TRBD2 is a possible D gene (5 bases). Between the trimmed V and J ends, which lost 9 bases and 1 base, there was a span of 16 bases. The CDR3 has 14 amino acids. Germline assignment: CDR1 MNHEY and CDR2 SMNVEV (reference sequence).

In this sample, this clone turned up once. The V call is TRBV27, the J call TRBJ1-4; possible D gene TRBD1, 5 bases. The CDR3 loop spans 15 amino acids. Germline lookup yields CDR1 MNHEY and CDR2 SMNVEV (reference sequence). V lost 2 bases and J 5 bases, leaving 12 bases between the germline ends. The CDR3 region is CASSLNRRPNEKLFF. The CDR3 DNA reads TGTGCCAGCAGTTTAAACAGGCGGCCAAATGAAAAACTGTTTTTT.

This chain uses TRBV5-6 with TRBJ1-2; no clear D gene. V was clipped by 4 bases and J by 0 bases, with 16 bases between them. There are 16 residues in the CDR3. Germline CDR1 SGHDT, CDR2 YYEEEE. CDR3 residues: CASSLVGQPANYGYTF. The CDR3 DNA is TGTGCCAGCAGCCTGGTGGGCCAGCCAGCTAACTATGGCTACACCTTC.

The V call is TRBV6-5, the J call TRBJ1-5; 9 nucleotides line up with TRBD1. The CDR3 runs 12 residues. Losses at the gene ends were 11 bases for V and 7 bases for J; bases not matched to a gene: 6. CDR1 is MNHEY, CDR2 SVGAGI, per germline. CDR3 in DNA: TGTGCCTCCGGGACAGGGAACCAGCCCCAGCATTTT. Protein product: CASGTGNQPQHF.

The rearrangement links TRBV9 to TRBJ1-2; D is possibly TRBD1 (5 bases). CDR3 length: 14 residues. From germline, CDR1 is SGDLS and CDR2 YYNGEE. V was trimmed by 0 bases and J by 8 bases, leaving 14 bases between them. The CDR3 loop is CASSVDPGGRGYTF. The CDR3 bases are TGTGCCAGCAGCGTAGATCCCGGGGGGAGGGGCTACACCTTC.

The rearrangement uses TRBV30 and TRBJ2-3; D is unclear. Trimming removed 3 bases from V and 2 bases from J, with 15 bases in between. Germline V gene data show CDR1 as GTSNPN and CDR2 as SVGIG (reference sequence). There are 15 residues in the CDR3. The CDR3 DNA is TGTGCCTGGAGACCCCGAGGCGGAAACACAGATACGCAGTATTTT. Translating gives CAWRPRGGNTDTQYF.

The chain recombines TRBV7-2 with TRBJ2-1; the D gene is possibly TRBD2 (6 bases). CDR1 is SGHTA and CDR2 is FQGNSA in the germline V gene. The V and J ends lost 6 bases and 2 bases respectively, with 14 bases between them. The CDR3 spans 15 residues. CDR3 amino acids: CASRIGGSAYNEQFF. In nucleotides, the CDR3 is TGTGCCAGCAGGATTGGGGGGAGTGCCTACAATGAGCAGTTCTTC.

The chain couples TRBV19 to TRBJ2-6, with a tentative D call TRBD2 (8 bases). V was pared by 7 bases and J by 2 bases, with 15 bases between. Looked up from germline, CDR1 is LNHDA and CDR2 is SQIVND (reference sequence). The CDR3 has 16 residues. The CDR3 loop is CASTGGGDAGANVLTF. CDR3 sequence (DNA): TGTGCCAGTACGGGAGGGGGCGACGCTGGGGCCAACGTCCTGACTTTC.

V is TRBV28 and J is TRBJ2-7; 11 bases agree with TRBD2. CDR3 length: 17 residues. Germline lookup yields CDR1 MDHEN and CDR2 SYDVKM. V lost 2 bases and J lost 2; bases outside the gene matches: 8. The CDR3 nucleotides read TGTGCCAGCAGTTTAGTGCTAGCGGGGGGCCAGACCTACGAGCAGTACTTC. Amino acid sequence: CASSLVLAGGQTYEQYF. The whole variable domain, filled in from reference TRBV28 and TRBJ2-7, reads DVKVTQSSRYLVKRTGEKVFLECVQDMDHENMFWYRQDPGLGLRLIYFSYDVKMKEKGDIPEGYSVSREKKERFSLILESASTNQTSMYLCASSLVLAGGQTYEQYFGPGTRLTVT.

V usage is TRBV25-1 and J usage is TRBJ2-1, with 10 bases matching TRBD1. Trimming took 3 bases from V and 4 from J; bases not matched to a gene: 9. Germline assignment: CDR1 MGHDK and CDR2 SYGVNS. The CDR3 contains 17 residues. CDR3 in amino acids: CASSEGTGAMGYNEQFF. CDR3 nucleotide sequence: TGTGCCAGCAGTGAGGGGACAGGGGCGATGGGGTACAATGAGCAGTTCTTC.

The chain's CDR3 is CASSTLGENTEAFF. The DNA of the CDR3 is TGTGCCAGTAGTACGCTAGGAGAGAACACTGAAGCTTTCTTT. The chain combines TRBV19 with TRBJ1-1; no definite D call. The CDR3 extends over 14 amino acids. Deletions cut 4 bases from V and 1 base from J, with 10 bases between. CDR1 is LNHDA and CDR2 is SQIVND in the germline V gene (reference sequence).

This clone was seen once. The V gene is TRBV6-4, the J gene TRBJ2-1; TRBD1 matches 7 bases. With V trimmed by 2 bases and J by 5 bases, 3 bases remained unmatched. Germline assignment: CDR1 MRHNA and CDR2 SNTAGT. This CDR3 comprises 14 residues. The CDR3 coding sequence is TGTGCCAGCAGTGACGGGACAGCGAACAATGAGCAGTTCTTC. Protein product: CASSDGTANNEQFF.

Here the CDR3 reads CASGPGRPYNEQFF. As DNA, the CDR3 is TGTGCCAGCGGCCCCGGGAGGCCCTACAATGAGCAGTTCTTC. The gene calls are TRBV7-3 and TRBJ2-1; 7 bases align to TRBD2. Per the germline V gene, CDR1 is SGHTA and CDR2 is FQGTGA. The J segment lost 2 bases and the V segment lost 8 bases, leaving 6 bases of the junction unmatched. CDR3 length: 14 amino acids.

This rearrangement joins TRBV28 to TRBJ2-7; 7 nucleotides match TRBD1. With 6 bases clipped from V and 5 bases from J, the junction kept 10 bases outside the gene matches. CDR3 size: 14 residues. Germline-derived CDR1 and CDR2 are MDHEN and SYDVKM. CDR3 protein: CASSPDRVLHEQYF. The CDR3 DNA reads TGTGCCAGCAGCCCCGACAGGGTTCTCCACGAGCAGTACTTC. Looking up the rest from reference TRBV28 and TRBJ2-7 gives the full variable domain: DVKVTQSSRYLVKRTGEKVFLECVQDMDHENMFWYRQDPGLGLRLIYFSYDVKMKEKGDIPEGYSVSREKKERFSLILESASTNQTSMYLCASSPDRVLHEQYFGPGTRLTVT.